This T cell receptor beta chain was identified during a study of T cells in Graves' hyperthyroidism and ophthalmopathy. TCR beta CDR3 regions were amplified from RNA transcripts. HTBI primers were employed in a first-round RT-PCR of the TCR CDR3. TCRdb used MiXCR to reprocess the multiplex PCR reads, holding one entry per CDR3 protein. The sample comprises hundreds of thousands of distinct CDR3 sequences, 38% of which are singletons, and around 10% rests with the top ten. Clinical symptoms, serum thyroxine, TRAb, thyroid ultrasound and orbital computed tomography informed diagnoses. Trimming stripped 6 bases from V and 0 bases from J, with 8 bases between. Germline assignment: CDR1 SNHLY and CDR2 FYNNEI. The CDR3 is 14 amino acids.

The genes are TRBV2 and TRBJ1-4; D is unclear. Source material: blood. The clonotype originates from a man younger than 30 with Graves' hyperthyroidism. This chain's CDR3 is CASRPATTNEKLFF. CDR3 nucleotide sequence: TGTGCCAGCAGACCAGCAACAACTAATGAAAAACTGTTTTTT.